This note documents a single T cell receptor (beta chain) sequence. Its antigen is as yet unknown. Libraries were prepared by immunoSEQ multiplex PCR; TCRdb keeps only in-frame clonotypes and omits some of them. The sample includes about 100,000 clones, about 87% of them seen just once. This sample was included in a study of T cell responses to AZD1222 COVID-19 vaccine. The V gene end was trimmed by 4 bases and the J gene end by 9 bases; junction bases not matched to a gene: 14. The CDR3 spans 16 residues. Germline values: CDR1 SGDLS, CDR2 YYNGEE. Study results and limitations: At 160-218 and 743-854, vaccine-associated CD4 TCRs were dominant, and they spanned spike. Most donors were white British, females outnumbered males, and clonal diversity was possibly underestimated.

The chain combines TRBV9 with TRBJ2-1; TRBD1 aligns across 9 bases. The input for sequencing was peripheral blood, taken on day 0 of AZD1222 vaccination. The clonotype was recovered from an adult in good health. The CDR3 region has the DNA TGTGCCAGCAGCCCAGGACAGGGGCGAGCGGAGTCTGAGCAGTTCTTC. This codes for CASSPGQGRAESEQFF.